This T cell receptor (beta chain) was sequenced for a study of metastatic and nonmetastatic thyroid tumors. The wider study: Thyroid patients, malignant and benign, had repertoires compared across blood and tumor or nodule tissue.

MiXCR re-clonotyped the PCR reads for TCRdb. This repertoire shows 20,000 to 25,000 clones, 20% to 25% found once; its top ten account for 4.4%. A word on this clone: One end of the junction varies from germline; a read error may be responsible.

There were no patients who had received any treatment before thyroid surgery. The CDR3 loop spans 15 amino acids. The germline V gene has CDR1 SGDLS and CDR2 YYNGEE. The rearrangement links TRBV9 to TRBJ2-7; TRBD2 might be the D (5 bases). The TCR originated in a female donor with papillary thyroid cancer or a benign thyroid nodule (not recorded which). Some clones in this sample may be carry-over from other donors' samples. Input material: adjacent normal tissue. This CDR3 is CASSPSIGFDYEQHF. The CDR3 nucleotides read TGTGCCAGCAGCCCTAGTATTGGGTTCGACTACGAGCAGCACTTC.